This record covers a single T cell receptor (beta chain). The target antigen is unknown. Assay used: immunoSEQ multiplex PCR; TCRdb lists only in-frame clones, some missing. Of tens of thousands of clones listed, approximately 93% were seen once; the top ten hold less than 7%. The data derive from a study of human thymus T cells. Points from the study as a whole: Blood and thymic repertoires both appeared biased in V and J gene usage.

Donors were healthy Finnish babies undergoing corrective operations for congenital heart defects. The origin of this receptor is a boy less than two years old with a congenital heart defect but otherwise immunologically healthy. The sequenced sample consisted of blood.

The DNA of the CDR3 is TGTGCCAGCAGCGGACAGGGGGCGAGGAACACTGAAGCTTTCTTT. It yields the protein CASSGQGARNTEAFF. The chain joins TRBV21-1 to TRBJ1-1; the tabulated D call, TRBD1, remains unverified against the DNA. TRBV21-1 is assigned pseudogene status. The CDR3 has 15 amino acids.